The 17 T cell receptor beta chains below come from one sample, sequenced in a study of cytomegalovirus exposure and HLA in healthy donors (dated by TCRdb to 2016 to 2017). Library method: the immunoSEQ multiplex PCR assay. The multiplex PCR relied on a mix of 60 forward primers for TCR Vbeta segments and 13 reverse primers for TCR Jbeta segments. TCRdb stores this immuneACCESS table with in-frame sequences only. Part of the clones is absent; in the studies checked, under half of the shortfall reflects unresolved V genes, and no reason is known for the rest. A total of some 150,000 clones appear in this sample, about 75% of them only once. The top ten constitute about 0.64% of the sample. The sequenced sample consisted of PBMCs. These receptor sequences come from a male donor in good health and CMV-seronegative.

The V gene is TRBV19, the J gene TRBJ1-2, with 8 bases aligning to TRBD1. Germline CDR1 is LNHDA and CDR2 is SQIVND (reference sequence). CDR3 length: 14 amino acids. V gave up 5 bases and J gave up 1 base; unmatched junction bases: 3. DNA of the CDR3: TGTGCCAGTAGTGGGGACAGGCTTAACTATGGCTACACCTTC. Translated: CASSGDRLNYGYTF. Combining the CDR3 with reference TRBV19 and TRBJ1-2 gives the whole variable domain DGGITQSPKYLFRKEGQNVTLSCEQNLNHDAMYWYRQDPGQGLRLIYYSQIVNDFQKGDIAEGYSVSREKKESFPLTVTSAQKNPTAFYLCASSGDRLNYGYTFGSGTRLTVV.

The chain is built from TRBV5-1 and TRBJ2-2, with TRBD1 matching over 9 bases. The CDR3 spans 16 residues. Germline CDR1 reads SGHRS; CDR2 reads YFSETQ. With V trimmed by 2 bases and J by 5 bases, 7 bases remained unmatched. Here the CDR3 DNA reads TGCGCCAGCAGCTTTTACAGGGGGCTCGGGACCGGGGAGCTGTTTTTT. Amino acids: CASSFYRGLGTGELFF.

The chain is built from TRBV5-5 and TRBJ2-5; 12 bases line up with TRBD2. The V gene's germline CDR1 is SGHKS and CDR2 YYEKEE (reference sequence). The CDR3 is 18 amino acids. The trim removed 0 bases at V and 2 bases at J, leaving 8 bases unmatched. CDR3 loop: CASSLASGGGGRQETQYF. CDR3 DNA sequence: TGTGCCAGCAGCTTGGCTAGCGGGGGGGGAGGGAGACAAGAGACCCAGTACTTC.

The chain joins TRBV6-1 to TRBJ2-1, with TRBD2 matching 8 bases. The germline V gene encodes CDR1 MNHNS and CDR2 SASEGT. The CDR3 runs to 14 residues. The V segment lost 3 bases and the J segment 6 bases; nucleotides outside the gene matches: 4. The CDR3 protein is CASSEPGTSNEQFF. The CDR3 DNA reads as TGTGCCAGCAGTGAGCCCGGGACTAGCAATGAGCAGTTCTTC.

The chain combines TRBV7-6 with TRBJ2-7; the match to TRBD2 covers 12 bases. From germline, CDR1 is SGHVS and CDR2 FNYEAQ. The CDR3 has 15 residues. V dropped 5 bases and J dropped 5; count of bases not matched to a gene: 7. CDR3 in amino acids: CASSPPSGRGHEQYF. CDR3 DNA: TGTGCCAGCAGCCCTCCTAGCGGGAGGGGCCACGAGCAGTACTTC.

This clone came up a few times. This chain's CDR3 is CASSVLRGQGTDTQYF. In nucleotides, the CDR3 is TGTGCCAGCAGCGTACTCAGGGGACAGGGCACAGATACGCAGTATTTT. The V gene is TRBV7-8, the J gene TRBJ2-3; 8 nucleotides line up with TRBD1. This CDR3 contains 16 residues. The V gene's germline CDR1 is SGHVS and CDR2 FQNEAQ. J lost 1 base, V lost 5 bases, and 8 bases had no gene match. Based on the CDR3 plus reference TRBV7-8 and TRBJ2-3, the full variable domain is GAGVSQSPRYKVAKRGQDVALRCDPISGHVSLFWYQQALGQGPEFLTYFQNEAQLDKSGLPSDRFFAERPEGSVSTLKIQRTQQEDSAVYLCASSVLRGQGTDTQYFGPGTRLTVL.

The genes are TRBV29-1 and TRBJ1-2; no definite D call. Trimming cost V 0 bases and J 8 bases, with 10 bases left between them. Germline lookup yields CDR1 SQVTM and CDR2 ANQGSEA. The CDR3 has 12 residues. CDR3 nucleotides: TGCAGCGTTGAAGAAGCCCTTCGGGGCTACACCTTC. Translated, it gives CSVEEALRGYTF.

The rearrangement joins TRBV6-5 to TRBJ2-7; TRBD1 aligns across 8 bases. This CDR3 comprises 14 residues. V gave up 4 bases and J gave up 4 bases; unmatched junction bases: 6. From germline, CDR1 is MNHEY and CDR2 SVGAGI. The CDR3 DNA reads TGTGCCAGCAGTTCTGGACAGGGAACGTACGAGCAGTACTTC. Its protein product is CASSSGQGTYEQYF.

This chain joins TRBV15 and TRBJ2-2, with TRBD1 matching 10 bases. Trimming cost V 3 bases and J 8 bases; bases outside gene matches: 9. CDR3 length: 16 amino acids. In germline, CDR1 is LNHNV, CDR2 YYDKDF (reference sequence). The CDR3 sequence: CATSRAGTGVEGELFF. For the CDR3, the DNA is TGTGCCACCAGCAGGGCCGGGACAGGGGTCGAGGGGGAGCTGTTTTTT.

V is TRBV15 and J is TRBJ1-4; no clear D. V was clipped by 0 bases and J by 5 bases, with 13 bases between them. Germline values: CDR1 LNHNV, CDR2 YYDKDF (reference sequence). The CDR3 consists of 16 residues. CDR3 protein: CATSRDRRRPNEKLFF. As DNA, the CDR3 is TGTGCCACCAGCAGAGATAGGAGACGGCCGAATGAAAAACTGTTTTTT.

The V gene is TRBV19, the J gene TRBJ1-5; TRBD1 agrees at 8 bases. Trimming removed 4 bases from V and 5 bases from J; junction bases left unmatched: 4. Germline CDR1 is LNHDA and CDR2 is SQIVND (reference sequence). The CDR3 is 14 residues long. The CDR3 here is CASSTDREHQPQHF. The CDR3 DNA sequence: TGTGCCAGTAGTACGGACAGGGAGCATCAGCCCCAGCATTTT.

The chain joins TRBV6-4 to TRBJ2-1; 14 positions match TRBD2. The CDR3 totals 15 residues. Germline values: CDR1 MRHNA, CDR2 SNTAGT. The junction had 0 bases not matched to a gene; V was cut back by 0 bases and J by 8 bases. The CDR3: CASSDSTSGGDEQFF. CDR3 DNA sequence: TGTGCCAGCAGTGACTCGACTAGCGGGGGGGATGAGCAGTTCTTC.

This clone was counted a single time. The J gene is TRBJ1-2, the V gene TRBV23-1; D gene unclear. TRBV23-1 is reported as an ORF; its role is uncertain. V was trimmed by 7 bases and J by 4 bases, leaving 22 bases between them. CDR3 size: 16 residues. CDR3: CASTQTSGKEGYGYTF. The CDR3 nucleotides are TGCGCCAGCACTCAGACTTCCGGGAAGGAGGGCTATGGCTACACCTTC.

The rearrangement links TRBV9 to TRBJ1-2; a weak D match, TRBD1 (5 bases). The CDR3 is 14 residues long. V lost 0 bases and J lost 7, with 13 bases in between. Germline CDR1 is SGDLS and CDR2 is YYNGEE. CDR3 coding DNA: TGTGCCAGCAGCGTAGATGGGGGGTACGGTGGCTACACCTTC. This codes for CASSVDGGYGGYTF.

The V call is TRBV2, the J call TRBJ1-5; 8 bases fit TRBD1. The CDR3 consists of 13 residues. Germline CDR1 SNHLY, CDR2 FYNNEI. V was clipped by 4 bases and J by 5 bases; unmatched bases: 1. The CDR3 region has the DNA TGTGCCAGCAGTGCACAGGGGGATCAGCCCCAGCATTTT. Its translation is CASSAQGDQPQHF. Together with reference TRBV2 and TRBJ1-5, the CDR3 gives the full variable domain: EPEVTQTPSHQVTQMGQEVILRCVPISNHLYFYWYRQILGQKVEFLVSFYNNEISEKSEIFDDQFSVERPDGSNFTLKIRSTKLEDSAMYFCASSAQGDQPQHFGDGTRLSIL.

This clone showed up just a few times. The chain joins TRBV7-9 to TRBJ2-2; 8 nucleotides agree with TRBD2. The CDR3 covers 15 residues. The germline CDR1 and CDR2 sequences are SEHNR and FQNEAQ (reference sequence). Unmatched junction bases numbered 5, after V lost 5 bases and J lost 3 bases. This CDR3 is CASSAGLVDTGELFF. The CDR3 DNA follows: TGTGCCAGCAGCGCGGGACTAGTGGACACCGGGGAGCTGTTTTTT. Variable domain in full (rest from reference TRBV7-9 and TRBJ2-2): DTGVSQNPRHKITKRGQNVTFRCDPISEHNRLYWYRQTLGQGPEFLTYFQNEAQLEKSRLLSDRFSAERPKGSFSTLEIQRTEQGDSAMYLCASSAGLVDTGELFFGEGSRLTVL.

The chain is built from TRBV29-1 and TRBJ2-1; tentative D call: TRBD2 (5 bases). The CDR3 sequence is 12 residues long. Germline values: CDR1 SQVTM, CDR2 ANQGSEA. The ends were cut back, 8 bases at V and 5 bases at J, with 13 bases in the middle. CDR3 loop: CSPLGLNNEQFF. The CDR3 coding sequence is TGCAGCCCACTCGGACTCAACAATGAGCAGTTCTTC.